The rows below give T cell receptor beta chains drawn from one sample of a study of response to subunit inactivated influenza vaccine. A single record per CDR3 protein comes from TCRdb applying MiXCR to the RT-PCR reads. The sample lists a few hundred thousand distinct CDR3 sequences, roughly a fifth seen once, with about a tenth in the top ten. The specimen was PBMCs from blood, collected approximately 20 months after vaccination. The receptors stem from a man between 50 and 70 years old who received an inactivated influenza vaccine. Each CDR3 is given with its conserved first and last residue. D genes are given only for firm matches. Clone sizes are given selectively: once, few, many, or a class where the clone is expanded.

clone_size: few
d_call: NA
j_call: TRBJ2-7
v_call: TRBV5-1
cdr3_aa: CASSWGWGPHGYEQYF
cdr3_nt: TGCGCCAGCAGCTGGGGGTGGGGGCCCCATGGCTACGAGCAGTACTTC

clone_size: few
d_call: NA
j_call: TRBJ1-6
v_call: TRBV11-2
cdr3_aa: CASSPIVSPLHF
cdr3_nt: TGTGCCAGCAGCCCTATAGTTTCACCCCTCCACTTT

clone_size: NA
d_call: NA
j_call: TRBJ1-6
v_call: TRBV28
cdr3_aa: CASSLSTGSLSSPLHF
cdr3_nt: TGTGCCAGCAGTTTATCAACAGGCTCCTTGTCCTCACCCCTCCACTTT

clone_size: few
d_call: NA
j_call: TRBJ1-2
v_call: TRBV18
cdr3_aa: CASSPGSGIDYGYTF
cdr3_nt: TGTGCCAGCTCACCAGGATCGGGGATTGACTATGGCTACACCTTC

clone_size: NA
d_call: NA
j_call: TRBJ2-5
v_call: TRBV7-9
cdr3_aa: CASSLELLKETQYF
cdr3_nt: TGTGCCAGCAGCTTAGAACTACTTAAAGAGACCCAGTACTTC

clone_size: NA
d_call: TRBD2
j_call: TRBJ2-2
v_call: TRBV10-3
cdr3_aa: CAISQPGLAGFTGELFF
cdr3_nt: TGTGCCATCAGTCAGCCCGGACTAGCGGGATTCACCGGGGAGCTGTTTTTT

clone_size: NA
d_call: TRBD1
j_call: TRBJ2-4
v_call: TRBV30
cdr3_aa: CAWSGSAGGDIQYF
cdr3_nt: TGTGCCTGGAGTGGTAGTGCAGGGGGAGACATTCAGTACTTC

clone_size: NA
d_call: NA
j_call: TRBJ2-1
v_call: TRBV18
cdr3_aa: CASSPIGATYNEQFF
cdr3_nt: TGTGCCAGCTCACCGATCGGGGCTACCTACAATGAGCAGTTCTTC

clone_size: NA
d_call: NA
j_call: TRBJ1-5
v_call: TRBV20-1
cdr3_aa: CSALGDVGNF
cdr3_nt: TGCAGTGCTCTAGGGGACGTGGGGAATTTT

clone_size: few
d_call: NA
j_call: TRBJ2-1
v_call: TRBV19
cdr3_aa: CASSSGDEQFF
cdr3_nt: TGTGCCAGTAGTTCAGGCGATGAGCAGTTCTTC

clone_size: NA
d_call: NA
j_call: TRBJ2-1
v_call: TRBV30
cdr3_aa: CAWSRGAASGEQFF
cdr3_nt: TGTGCCTGGAGCAGGGGGGCGGCCTCCGGAGAGCAGTTCTTC

clone_size: NA
d_call: NA
j_call: TRBJ2-5
v_call: TRBV7-2
cdr3_aa: CASSLAGLGGQETQYF
cdr3_nt: TGTGCCAGCAGCTTAGCTGGATTGGGCGGCCAAGAGACCCAGTACTTC

clone_size: NA
d_call: TRBD2
j_call: TRBJ2-7
v_call: TRBV20-1
cdr3_aa: CSASLAGVLSAYEQYF
cdr3_nt: TGCAGTGCTAGCCTAGCGGGGGTTTTATCAGCCTACGAGCAGTACTTC

clone_size: many
d_call: NA
j_call: TRBJ1-1
v_call: TRBV27
cdr3_aa: CASKIQGLGNTEAFF
cdr3_nt: TGTGCCAGCAAGATACAGGGTTTAGGGAACACTGAAGCTTTCTTT

clone_size: NA
d_call: NA
j_call: TRBJ1-1
v_call: TRBV11-2
cdr3_aa: CANAGGESTEAFF
cdr3_nt: TGTGCCAACGCTGGGGGGGAGAGCACTGAAGCTTTCTTT

clone_size: NA
d_call: NA
j_call: TRBJ2-7
v_call: TRBV5-6
cdr3_aa: CASSLAWGTEFYEQYF
cdr3_nt: TGTGCCAGCAGCTTGGCCTGGGGCACTGAGTTCTACGAGCAGTACTTC

clone_size: many
d_call: NA
j_call: TRBJ1-1
v_call: TRBV6-2/TRBV6-3
cdr3_aa: CASSYYKYRENTEAFF
cdr3_nt: TGTGCCAGCAGTTACTACAAATACAGGGAGAACACTGAAGCTTTCTTT

clone_size: NA
d_call: NA
j_call: TRBJ1-1
v_call: TRBV20-1
cdr3_aa: CSAAELGNTEAFF
cdr3_nt: TGCAGTGCCGCCGAACTGGGTAACACTGAAGCTTTCTTT

clone_size: many
d_call: TRBD2
j_call: TRBJ2-1
v_call: TRBV12-5
cdr3_aa: CASALGLAGGFNEQFF
cdr3_nt: TGTGCTAGTGCCCTTGGACTAGCGGGAGGTTTTAATGAGCAGTTCTTC

clone_size: NA
d_call: TRBD1
j_call: TRBJ1-1
v_call: TRBV29-1
cdr3_aa: CSAKNRQGANTEAFF
cdr3_nt: TGCAGCGCCAAAAACCGACAGGGGGCTAACACTGAAGCTTTCTTT

clone_size: NA
d_call: NA
j_call: TRBJ1-2
v_call: TRBV30
cdr3_aa: CAWNRIYGFGYTF
cdr3_nt: TGTGCCTGGAACCGGATCTACGGTTTTGGCTACACCTTC

clone_size: NA
d_call: TRBD1
j_call: TRBJ2-1
v_call: TRBV12-3/TRBV12-4
cdr3_aa: CASSLLGQGLNEQFF
cdr3_nt: TGTGCCAGCAGTTTATTGGGACAGGGCCTCAATGAGCAGTTCTTC

clone_size: NA
d_call: TRBD1
j_call: TRBJ2-5
v_call: TRBV12-3/TRBV12-4
cdr3_aa: CASSLATGKGPGPQETQYF
cdr3_nt: TGTGCCAGCAGTTTAGCGACAGGGAAAGGCCCGGGACCCCAAGAGACCCAGTACTTC

clone_size: NA
d_call: NA
j_call: TRBJ2-2
v_call: TRBV9
cdr3_aa: CASHRGLPSGTGELFF
cdr3_nt: TGTGCCAGCCACCGGGGGCTCCCCAGCGGAACCGGGGAGCTGTTTTTT

clone_size: NA
d_call: NA
j_call: TRBJ2-5
v_call: TRBV6-4
cdr3_aa: CASSPETSGTQYF
cdr3_nt: TGTGCCAGCAGTCCAGAGACGAGTGGGACCCAGTACTTC

clone_size: many
d_call: NA
j_call: TRBJ1-1
v_call: TRBV28
cdr3_aa: CASRSRAGAAFF
cdr3_nt: TGTGCCAGCCGTAGTCGGGCGGGGGCTGCTTTCTTT

clone_size: few
d_call: TRBD2
j_call: TRBJ2-1
v_call: TRBV20-1
cdr3_aa: CSAERTSGKDNEQFF
cdr3_nt: TGCAGTGCTGAAAGGACTAGCGGGAAGGACAATGAGCAGTTCTTC

clone_size: few
d_call: NA
j_call: TRBJ1-1
v_call: TRBV20-1
cdr3_aa: CSARRQRMNTEAFF
cdr3_nt: TGCAGTGCTAGACGACAGAGGATGAACACTGAAGCTTTCTTT

clone_size: NA
d_call: NA
j_call: TRBJ1-6
v_call: TRBV7-9
cdr3_aa: CASSSSGVSSPLHF
cdr3_nt: TGTGCCAGCAGTTCCTCGGGGGTGTCTTCACCCCTCCACTTT

clone_size: few
d_call: TRBD1
j_call: TRBJ2-1
v_call: TRBV7-2
cdr3_aa: CASSLSGTGGVEQFF
cdr3_nt: TGTGCCAGCAGCTTATCGGGGACAGGGGGGGTTGAGCAGTTCTTC

clone_size: few
d_call: NA
j_call: TRBJ1-4
v_call: TRBV7-9
cdr3_aa: CASSLASGEANEKLFF
cdr3_nt: TGTGCCAGCAGCTTAGCGTCGGGGGAAGCAAATGAAAAACTGTTTTTT

clone_size: NA
d_call: TRBD1
j_call: TRBJ1-4
v_call: TRBV20-1
cdr3_aa: CSAHCLGTGTF
cdr3_nt: TGCAGTGCCCATTGCCTCGGGACAGGGACTTTT

clone_size: NA
d_call: TRBD2
j_call: TRBJ2-7
v_call: TRBV6-2/TRBV6-3
cdr3_aa: CASEIAGAYEQYF
cdr3_nt: TGTGCCAGCGAGATAGCGGGAGCGTACGAGCAGTACTTC

clone_size: NA
d_call: TRBD1
j_call: TRBJ2-1
v_call: TRBV5-4
cdr3_aa: CASSTQGMPYNEQFF
cdr3_nt: TGTGCCAGCAGCACACAGGGGATGCCCTACAATGAGCAGTTCTTC

clone_size: NA
d_call: NA
j_call: TRBJ1-1
v_call: TRBV29-1
cdr3_aa: CSVSSRIGNTEAFF
cdr3_nt: TGCAGCGTTAGTTCCCGAATAGGAAACACTGAAGCTTTCTTT

clone_size: once
d_call: NA
j_call: TRBJ2-7
v_call: TRBV20-1
cdr3_aa: CSARGVRSYEQYF
cdr3_nt: TGCAGTGCTAGAGGGGTCAGATCCTACGAGCAGTACTTC

clone_size: NA
d_call: NA
j_call: TRBJ2-5
v_call: TRBV29-1
cdr3_aa: CSVRTNQETQYF
cdr3_nt: TGCAGCGTTCGGACTAACCAAGAGACCCAGTACTTC

clone_size: NA
d_call: TRBD2
j_call: TRBJ2-7
v_call: TRBV6-2/TRBV6-3
cdr3_aa: CASSLILAGNVEQYF
cdr3_nt: TGTGCCAGCAGTCTAATACTAGCGGGGAACGTCGAGCAGTACTTC

clone_size: few
d_call: NA
j_call: TRBJ1-6
v_call: TRBV27
cdr3_aa: CASSLSRWRSSYNSPLHF
cdr3_nt: TGTGCCAGCAGTCTATCCCGTTGGAGGAGCTCCTATAATTCACCCCTCCACTTT

clone_size: NA
d_call: NA
j_call: TRBJ2-3
v_call: TRBV5-1
cdr3_aa: CASSLEHWTEGTDTQYF
cdr3_nt: TGCGCCAGCAGCTTGGAGCATTGGACAGAGGGCACAGATACGCAGTATTTT

clone_size: NA
d_call: NA
j_call: TRBJ2-7
v_call: TRBV20-1
cdr3_aa: CSAWTDAYEQYF
cdr3_nt: TGCAGTGCCTGGACCGACGCCTACGAGCAGTACTTC

clone_size: NA
d_call: NA
j_call: TRBJ2-3
v_call: TRBV28
cdr3_aa: CASSEWTARRGDTQYF
cdr3_nt: TGTGCCAGCAGTGAATGGACCGCCAGGCGTGGAGATACGCAGTATTTT

clone_size: NA
d_call: TRBD1
j_call: TRBJ1-5
v_call: TRBV20-1
cdr3_aa: CSARDEGGADQPQHF
cdr3_nt: TGCAGTGCTAGAGATGAAGGGGGCGCCGACCAGCCCCAGCATTTT

clone_size: many
d_call: TRBD1
j_call: TRBJ1-6
v_call: TRBV6-1
cdr3_aa: CASRLQGFDNSPLHF
cdr3_nt: TGTGCCAGCAGGCTACAGGGGTTCGATAATTCACCCCTCCACTTT

clone_size: few
d_call: TRBD2
j_call: TRBJ2-3
v_call: TRBV4-2
cdr3_aa: CASSPGLAGLLDTQYF
cdr3_nt: TGTGCCAGCAGCCCGGGACTAGCGGGGCTTTTAGATACGCAGTATTTT

clone_size: many
d_call: NA
j_call: TRBJ1-3
v_call: TRBV29-1
cdr3_aa: CSGTAHSGNTIYF
cdr3_nt: TGCAGCGGGACCGCTCACTCTGGAAACACCATATATTTT

clone_size: few
d_call: NA
j_call: TRBJ2-2
v_call: TRBV6-2/TRBV6-3
cdr3_aa: CASSYSIGWNTGELFF
cdr3_nt: TGTGCCAGCAGTTACTCGATCGGGTGGAACACCGGGGAGCTGTTTTTT

clone_size: NA
d_call: NA
j_call: TRBJ2-1
v_call: TRBV14
cdr3_aa: CASSQDRTRYNEQFF
cdr3_nt: TGTGCCAGCAGCCAAGACCGTACTAGATACAATGAGCAGTTCTTC

clone_size: NA
d_call: NA
j_call: TRBJ2-7
v_call: TRBV20-1
cdr3_aa: CSASPTGSYEQYF
cdr3_nt: TGCAGTGCTAGCCCTACAGGGAGTTACGAGCAGTACTTC

clone_size: NA
d_call: TRBD2
j_call: TRBJ2-7
v_call: TRBV14
cdr3_aa: CASSQELGGLAAEQYF
cdr3_nt: TGTGCCAGCAGCCAAGAATTGGGGGGACTAGCAGCCGAGCAGTACTTC

clone_size: few
d_call: NA
j_call: TRBJ2-1
v_call: TRBV20-1
cdr3_aa: CSARVGSLSYNEQFF
cdr3_nt: TGCAGTGCTAGAGTAGGTAGCCTCTCCTACAATGAGCAGTTCTTC

clone_size: few
d_call: NA
j_call: TRBJ2-1
v_call: TRBV24-1
cdr3_aa: CATSAGRSYNEQFF
cdr3_nt: TGTGCCACCAGTGCCGGACGCTCCTACAATGAGCAGTTCTTC

clone_size: NA
d_call: NA
j_call: TRBJ2-2
v_call: TRBV12-3/TRBV12-4
cdr3_aa: CASSLRSSWGAGELFF
cdr3_nt: TGTGCCAGCAGTTTAAGATCGTCCTGGGGCGCCGGGGAGCTGTTTTTT

clone_size: few
d_call: TRBD1
j_call: TRBJ2-3
v_call: TRBV20-1
cdr3_aa: CSALRDRGNTDTQYF
cdr3_nt: TGCAGTGCTCTAAGGGACAGGGGAAACACAGATACGCAGTATTTT